This entry lists 24 T cell receptor beta chains sequenced from one sample in a study of type 1 regulatory T cells. What these receptors recognize is not known. MiXCR, run by TCRdb on the reads, gives a single entry per CDR3 protein. Of roughly 40,000 distinct CDR3 sequences listed, more than 10% are singletons. The sequenced sample consisted of cultured non-Tr1 T cells, either the whole culture or a sorted T cell fraction (not recorded which). The receptors come from a human donor in good health.

This clonotype came up many times. The rearrangement uses TRBV12-3 or TRBV12-4 and TRBJ1-6; the D gene is possibly TRBD1 (6 bases). The CDR3 runs to 15 residues. The germline V and J ends were trimmed by 2 bases and 6 bases, with 11 bases remaining between them. This chain's CDR3 is CASSLLGRGNSPLHF. The CDR3 nucleotides are TGTGCCAGCAGTTTACTTGGCAGGGGTAATTCACCCCTCCACTTT.

In this sample, this clonotype turned up many times. V gene TRBV5-1 combines with J gene TRBJ2-1; TRBD1 agrees at 9 bases. Per germline, CDR1 SGHRS and CDR2 YFSETQ. V shed 7 bases, J shed 12 bases, and the junction held 20 bases outside the gene matches. There are 16 residues in the CDR3. The CDR3 DNA is TGCGCCAGCGGGGCTTCCGGGACAGGGACCCGAGAGGCGCAGTTCTTC. Translated: CASGASGTGTREAQFF.

The table lists this clonotype with a few counts. The chain has TRBV6-2 or TRBV6-3 and TRBJ2-7; 9 bases match TRBD2. Per germline, CDR1 MNHEY and CDR2 SVGEGT. The CDR3 consists of 14 residues. Trimming took 1 base from V and 6 from J; bases not matched to a gene: 4. The CDR3 reads CASSYFAGGSEQYF. Written as DNA, the CDR3 is TGTGCCAGCAGTTACTTTGCGGGAGGGTCCGAGCAGTACTTC.

This clonotype was seen a few times. The gene calls are TRBV15 and TRBJ2-7; D remains ambiguous. CDR1 and CDR2 from the germline V gene are LNHNV and YYDKDF (reference sequence). Deletions cut 5 bases from V and 6 bases from J, with 14 bases between. This CDR3 comprises 13 residues. The CDR3 DNA sequence: TGTGCCACCAGCCCAAGAGTTCTGTCCGAGCAGTACTTC. Translating it yields CATSPRVLSEQYF.

This clonotype was seen many times. The chain employs TRBV6-1 and TRBJ1-5; tentatively, D is TRBD1 (5 bases). The germline V and J ends were trimmed by 4 bases and 5 bases, with 18 bases remaining between them. Germline CDR1 MNHNS, CDR2 SASEGT. The CDR3 is 16 amino acids. The CDR3 loop is CASSGGYRLTDQPQHF. For the CDR3, the DNA is TGTGCCAGCAGTGGGGGATACAGGCTTACGGATCAGCCCCAGCATTTT.

Concerning this clonotype: A much more abundant neighbour one base away suggests this may be a read error. This rearrangement joins TRBV20-1 to TRBJ2-1; 7 nucleotides align to TRBD2. The V gene end was trimmed by 0 bases and the J gene end by 7 bases; junction bases not matched to a gene: 12. Germline lookup yields CDR1 DFQATT and CDR2 SNEGSKA (reference sequence). The CDR3 runs to 16 residues. The CDR3 loop reads CSAREAGSGRWNEQFF. The CDR3 DNA follows: TGCAGTGCTAGAGAGGCCGGGTCCGGGAGGTGGAATGAGCAGTTCTTC.

This clonotype has a handful of counts. The chain employs TRBV9 and TRBJ2-5; D may be TRBD1 or TRBD2 (7 bases each). Germline assignment: CDR1 SGDLS and CDR2 YYNGEE. Trimming left V 4 bases short and J 7 bases short, with 14 bases between. This CDR3 is 13 amino acids long. The CDR3 DNA sequence: TGTGCCAGCAGCTCCACAGGGGAGGGGACCCAGTACTTC. Its protein is CASSSTGEGTQYF.

The rearrangement joins TRBV27 to TRBJ2-1, with D unresolved. CDR1 and CDR2 (germline): MNHEY, SMNVEV (reference sequence). This CDR3 has 15 residues. Trimming stripped 0 bases from V and 6 bases from J, with 12 bases between. The CDR3 DNA follows: TGTGCCAGCAGTTTATCGAGTCGATGGGTCAATGAGCAGTTCTTC. Protein sequence: CASSLSSRWVNEQFF.

By share, this clonotype counts as medium-sized. The chain couples TRBV20-1 to TRBJ2-1; 7 bases are a match to TRBD2. Germline V gene lookup returns CDR1 DFQATT and CDR2 SNEGSKA (reference sequence). CDR3 length equals 15 residues. V lost 6 bases and J lost 3; bases outside the gene matches: 11. CDR3 nucleotide sequence: TGCAGTGCCCGAGAGGCGGCTAGCGGCTACAATGAGCAGTTCTTC. It codes for CSAREAASGYNEQFF.

Within the sample, this clonotype is medium-sized. The chain combines TRBV7-2 with TRBJ1-2; D ambiguous. The CDR3 has 15 residues. CDR1 SGHTA and CDR2 FQGNSA come from the germline V gene. V gave up 1 base and J gave up 7 bases, with 16 bases separating them. This chain's CDR3 is CASSLVLGGLRGYTF. CDR3 coding DNA: TGTGCCAGCAGCTTAGTCCTTGGCGGTTTGCGTGGCTACACCTTC.

This clonotype was seen ten or more times. CDR3 residues: CASSLGDRGLYTQYF. For the CDR3, the DNA is TGTGCCAGCAGCTTGGGGGACAGGGGGCTGTATACGCAGTATTTT. The V gene is TRBV5-6, the J gene TRBJ2-3; 12 positions match TRBD1. This CDR3 has 15 residues. Germline CDR1 is SGHDT and CDR2 is YYEEEE. V shed 0 bases and J 7 bases; nucleotides not matched to a gene: 3.

This clonotype was observed a few times. The chain is built from TRBV27 and TRBJ2-1; unclear D gene. Germline V gives CDR1 MNHEY, CDR2 SMNVEV (reference sequence). There are 15 residues in the CDR3. The germline V and J ends were trimmed by 2 bases and 3 bases, with 11 bases remaining between them. In DNA form, the CDR3 reads TGTGCCAGCAGTTTACTCGGTGGGGTCTACAATGAGCAGTTCTTC. Protein sequence: CASSLLGGVYNEQFF.

This clonotype was seen at least ten times. This chain connects TRBV19 to TRBJ2-3; D may be TRBD1 (8 bases). V was cut by 3 bases and J by 6 bases, with 13 bases left in between. The CDR3 has 14 residues. Germline CDR1 LNHDA, CDR2 SQIVND (reference sequence). The CDR3 loop reads CASSIGQGGDTQYF. The CDR3 DNA sequence: TGTGCCAGTAGTATCGGACAGGGAGGGGATACGCAGTATTTT. Full variable domain (missing parts from reference TRBV19 and TRBJ2-3): DGGITQSPKYLFRKEGQNVTLSCEQNLNHDAMYWYRQDPGQGLRLIYYSQIVNDFQKGDIAEGYSVSREKKESFPLTVTSAQKNPTAFYLCASSIGQGGDTQYFGPGTRLTVL.

This clonotype was counted ten times or more. The chain employs TRBV20-1 and TRBJ2-5; D is uncertain. The CDR3 is made up of 13 amino acids. CDR1 is DFQATT and CDR2 is SNEGSKA in the germline V gene (reference sequence). The V and J ends lost 6 bases and 3 bases respectively, with 14 bases between them. For the CDR3, the DNA is TGCAGTGCCCCCCGAGTCTTAGAAGAGACCCAGTACTTC. Encoded protein: CSAPRVLEETQYF.

This clonotype was seen many times. V usage is TRBV5-1 and J usage is TRBJ2-5; perhaps TRBD2 as D (6 bases). The length of the CDR3 is 15 residues. In germline, CDR1 is SGHRS, CDR2 YFSETQ. V was cut by 0 bases and J by 5 bases, with 14 bases left in between. CDR3 bases: TGCGCCAGCAGCTTGGCCGCGGGGAATCGGGAGACCCAGTACTTC. This encodes CASSLAAGNRETQYF. Supplemented by reference TRBV5-1 and TRBJ2-5, the full variable domain reads KAGVTQTPRYLIKTRGQQVTLSCSPISGHRSVSWYQQTPGQGLQFLFEYFSETQRNKGNFPGRFSGRQFSNSRSEMNVSTLELGDSALYLCASSLAAGNRETQYFGPGTRLLVL.

The V gene is TRBV5-1, the J gene TRBJ1-1; 9 positions match TRBD1. Germline V gene lookup returns CDR1 SGHRS and CDR2 YFSETQ. The V segment lost 4 bases and the J segment 2 bases; nucleotides outside the gene matches: 3. There are 14 residues in the CDR3. CDR3 DNA: TGCGCCAGCAGCATTACAGGGGGCAACACTGAAGCTTTCTTT. The encoded protein is CASSITGGNTEAFF.

In this sample, this clonotype turned up many times. The chain combines TRBV10-3 with TRBJ1-2; 9 bases are shared with TRBD1. CDR1 and CDR2 from the germline V gene are ENHRY and SYGVKD. The CDR3 runs to 13 residues. With V trimmed by 9 bases and J by 3 bases, 5 bases remained unmatched. CDR3 sequence reads: CAIQGAADYGYTF. CDR3 bases: TGTGCCATACAGGGGGCTGCGGACTATGGCTACACCTTC.

The table lists this clonotype with many counts. CDR3 nucleotides: TGTGCCAGCAGCCCCGGACTAGCCAAAGAGACCCAGTACTTC. Protein product: CASSPGLAKETQYF. The chain combines TRBV7-2 with TRBJ2-5, with TRBD2 matching 8 bases. CDR1 and CDR2 (germline): SGHTA, FQGNSA. The CDR3 runs to 14 residues. V trimming: 5 bases; J trimming: 3 bases; junction bases outside the gene matches: 5.

The rearrangement links TRBV5-1 to TRBJ2-3; a weak D match, TRBD1 (5 bases). This CDR3 is built from 14 residues. V lost 0 bases to trimming and J lost 6 bases, with 11 bases between them. Per the germline V gene, CDR1 is SGHRS and CDR2 is YFSETQ. The CDR3 DNA reads as TGCGCCAGCAGCTTGGGCCATGGGGCGGATACGCAGTATTTT. It translates to CASSLGHGADTQYF.

Comment on this clonotype: One junction end disagrees with the germline gene, perhaps due to a read error. This sequence joins TRBV3-1 and TRBJ2-6; D may be TRBD1 (5 bases). CDR1 and CDR2 (germline): LGHDT, YNNKEL (reference sequence). CDR3 length: 14 amino acids. The CDR3 loop reads CASSLRNGASVLTF. The CDR3 nucleotides read TGTGCCAGCAGCCTGCGTAATGGGGCCAGCGTCCTGACTTTC.

This clonotype was detected a few times. This chain uses TRBV12-3 or TRBV12-4 with TRBJ1-5, with TRBD1 identical over 7 bases. This CDR3 has 15 residues. Germline trimming cut 6 bases from V and 3 bases from J; bases unmatched to any gene: 8. The CDR3 protein is CASSTVGQVNQPQHF. The CDR3 DNA sequence: TGTGCCAGCAGCACTGTTGGACAGGTCAATCAGCCCCAGCATTTT.

Worth noting for this clonotype: A single base separates this from a much larger clone, so it may be a read error. The chain is built from TRBV5-6 and TRBJ2-5, with 12 bases that match TRBD2. CDR3 length equals 13 residues. Germline V gives CDR1 SGHDT, CDR2 YYEEEE. The CDR3 reads CASSRTSGETKYF. The CDR3 nucleotides read TGTGCCAGCAGCAGGACTAGCGGGGAGACCAAGTACTTC.

Ten or more counts support this clonotype. V gene TRBV20-1 combines with J gene TRBJ1-2; D not certain. CDR3 length equals 16 residues. Trimming took off 0 bases at V and 1 base at J, with 15 bases between the two ends. The germline gives CDR1 DFQATT, CDR2 SNEGSKA (reference sequence). The CDR3 sequence is CSARDPSALDNYGYTF. The CDR3 DNA follows: TGCAGTGCTAGAGATCCAAGCGCCCTTGATAACTATGGCTACACCTTC.

This clonotype was seen at least ten times. V usage is TRBV5-1 and J usage is TRBJ2-2; no reliable D call. V lost 3 bases to trimming and J lost 2 bases, with 11 bases between them. Germline CDR1 and CDR2: SGHRS and YFSETQ. The CDR3 sequence is 15 residues long. The DNA of the CDR3 is TGCGCCAGCAGCTACCAAGATACCAACACCGGGGAGCTGTTTTTT. It yields the protein CASSYQDTNTGELFF.